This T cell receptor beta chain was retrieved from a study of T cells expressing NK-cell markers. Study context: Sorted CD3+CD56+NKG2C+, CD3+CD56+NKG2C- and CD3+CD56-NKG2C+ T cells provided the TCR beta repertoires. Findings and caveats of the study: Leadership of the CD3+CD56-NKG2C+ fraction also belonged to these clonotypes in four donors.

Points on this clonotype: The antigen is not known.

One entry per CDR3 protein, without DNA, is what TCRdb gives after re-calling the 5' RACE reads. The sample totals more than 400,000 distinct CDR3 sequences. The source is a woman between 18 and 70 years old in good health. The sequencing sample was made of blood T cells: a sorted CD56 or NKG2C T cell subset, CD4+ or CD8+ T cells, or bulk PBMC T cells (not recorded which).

The CDR3 is CASSLAGGPWEQYF. The chain combines TRBV6-5 with TRBJ2-7. Germline CDR1 MNHEY, CDR2 SVGAGI. The CDR3 loop spans 14 amino acids.